This T cell receptor beta chain was profiled in a study of T cells in Graves' hyperthyroidism and ophthalmopathy. General study results and limits: A model built on 13 V-J features separated ophthalmopathy from stable hyperthyroidism.

This CDR3 region has 13 residues. Germline lookup yields CDR1 SGDLS and CDR2 YYNGEE. Points on this clonotype: Its antigen is unknown. The junction and the germline gene differ at one end; a read error may be behind it.

Hyperthyroidism, newly diagnosed and lasting under 2 months, affected patients aged 18 to 65. From more than 8 ml of fresh peripheral blood, PBMCs were isolated. Amplification of TCR beta CDR3 regions was performed using RNA transcripts as template. The HTBI primer set served for first-round RT-PCR of the TCR CDR3. TCRdb processed the multiplex PCR reads anew with MiXCR; each CDR3 protein has one entry. The sample records roughly 700,000 distinct CDR3 sequences, less than 15% being singletons. The sample consisted of blood. The sequence came from a woman younger than 30 with Graves' hyperthyroidism. This chain links TRBV9 with TRBJ2-1; D possibly corresponds to TRBD2 (5 bases). In DNA, the CDR3 is TGTGCCAGCAGCGTATCCGACTACAGTGAGCAGTTCTTC. Translation gives CASSVSDYSEQFF.